This TCR beta chain was sequenced for a study of beta chain features in type 1 diabetes. CDR3 length equals 17 residues. V lost 4 bases to trimming and J lost 2 bases; unmatched junction nucleotides: 12. Germline CDR1 and CDR2: LGHNA and YSLEER. CD4+ cells of the naive, central memory, regulatory and stem cell-like memory types were sorted via CD45RO/CCR7/CD25/CD127/CD95/CD27. Expressed TCRB transcripts were sequenced after all isolated RNA was converted to cDNA. The protocol was immunoSEQ multiplex PCR, while the TCRdb copy is restricted to in-frame clones and leaves out a portion. The repertoire holds 200,000 to 250,000 clones, with 68% as singletons.

The chain carries TRBV4-3 and TRBJ2-3; 7 positions agree with TRBD2. Sequenced material: naive CD4+ T cells from blood. The clonotype was recovered from a man aged 25 to 45 in good health. The DNA of the CDR3 is TGCGCCAGCAGCCCTATCTTGTCGGGGAGGGACACAGATACGCAGTATTTT. Its translation is CASSPILSGRDTDTQYF.